These T cell receptor beta chains were read from a single sample in a study of Graves' ophthalmopathy and Graves' hyperthyroidism. TCRdb ran MiXCR on the multiplex PCR reads and lists one entry per CDR3 protein. This sample has around 670,000 distinct CDR3 sequences, with approximately 40% found just once. Material for sequencing was peripheral blood. The receptors stem from an adult man with Graves' ophthalmopathy. CDR3s leave out the opening cysteine and the closing phenylalanine or tryptophan. Fields, in order: J gene, V gene, clone size, D gene, CDR3 protein. D genes are given only for firm matches. Some rows have no size entry. The others give once, few or many, or a class for an expanded clone.

>TRBJ2-7|TRBV7-9|NA|NA
ASSLQSDYEQY
>TRBJ1-4|TRBV2|many|NA
ASSEAANNEKLF
>TRBJ2-7|TRBV6-5|NA|TRBD1
ASSYLRDRLYEQY
>TRBJ1-6|TRBV7-3|few|NA
ASIASGESNSPLH
>TRBJ1-5|TRBV7-9|few|NA
ASSLRTKGDQPQH
>TRBJ1-6|TRBV7-3|NA|NA
ASSLSGGGLGFSPLH
>TRBJ2-2|TRBV20-1|NA|TRBD1
SARPWDRSNTGELF
>TRBJ1-4|TRBV11-1|NA|TRBD1
ASRANKRTGGIEKLF
>TRBJ1-2|TRBV7-8|many|NA
ASSLGPWDYGYT
>TRBJ1-5|TRBV25-1|NA|NA
ASCRGGYNQPQH
>TRBJ2-5|TRBV9|NA|TRBD2
ASSVEAGAQETQY
>TRBJ2-6|TRBV6-5|few|NA
ASSPRLSGANVLT
>TRBJ2-5|TRBV20-1|few|TRBD1
SARPGDRGGETQY
>TRBJ2-6|TRBV10-3|NA|NA
AMGTGPSGANVLT
>TRBJ1-2|TRBV6-5|NA|TRBD1
ASSLTRTGGYT
>TRBJ2-5|TRBV7-2|NA|TRBD2
ASRDRTSGSVTQY
>TRBJ1-5|TRBV10-3|NA|NA
ASSEGPTRNSNQPQH
>TRBJ2-3|TRBV4-3|NA|TRBD1
ASSSGGQDTQY
>TRBJ2-5|TRBV10-3|few|TRBD1
AAVRTGGRETQY
>TRBJ1-5|TRBV24-1|few|TRBD1
ASSQDRANQPQH
>TRBJ2-5|TRBV20-1|NA|NA
SAGPADGGETQY
>TRBJ2-7|TRBV20-1|many|NA
SARSGIGEQY
>TRBJ2-7|TRBV5-6|NA|NA
ASSRPGFPDEQY
>TRBJ2-6|TRBV15|NA|NA
ATVRRDGWDTEA
>TRBJ2-5|TRBV5-5|few|NA
ASLAMEITPQETQY
>TRBJ1-4|TRBV24-1|many|TRBD1
ATSDGPGQGAEKLF
>TRBJ1-6|TRBV6-5|NA|TRBD1
ASSWGQGSYNSPLH
>TRBJ1-4|TRBV29-1|few|NA
SVSGSPTNEKLF
>TRBJ1-2|TRBV10-3|NA|NA
AISESRVMNYGYT
>TRBJ1-5|TRBV9|NA|NA
ASSDLGLVRGNQPQH
>TRBJ1-2|TRBV15|NA|TRBD1
ATSRGVGQGLNGYT
>TRBJ2-7|TRBV7-9|NA|TRBD1
ASSLAQGDPRYEQY
>TRBJ2-7|TRBV20-1|few|TRBD1
SAETGTGSYEQY
>TRBJ1-6|TRBV29-1|many|TRBD1
SVSDRGNNSPLH
>TRBJ2-5|TRBV15|many|NA
ATSKGAGETQY
>TRBJ1-1|TRBV4-2|few|NA
ASSQAGGMNTEAF
>TRBJ2-5|TRBV12-3/TRBV12-4|NA|TRBD1
ASSSGQARSTQY
>TRBJ2-5|TRBV14|many|NA
ASSQAGTQETQY
>TRBJ2-5|TRBV10-3|NA|TRBD1
AIRALDRAETQY
>TRBJ2-2|TRBV24-1|many|NA
ATSDPTDLTGELF
>TRBJ1-1|TRBV10-2|many|NA
AGGRRSTEAF
>TRBJ1-2|TRBV7-2|many|NA
ASIPGRGNYGYT
>TRBJ1-5|TRBV7-6|many|NA
ASSKETDQPQH
>TRBJ2-5|TRBV6-6|few|NA
ASRLDGTQETQY
>TRBJ2-7|TRBV11-2|few|NA
ASSLIDYEQY
>TRBJ2-7|TRBV20-1|few|TRBD2
SASASGITYEQY
>TRBJ2-5|TRBV10-1|few|NA
ASSENPEETQY
>TRBJ1-2|TRBV9|few|NA
ASSEDWGDGYT
>TRBJ2-7|TRBV10-3|once|TRBD1
ASTKGQGLHRGYEQY
>TRBJ1-1|TRBV19|many|NA
ASSIRVGTEAF
>TRBJ2-7|TRBV2|NA|NA
ASSRDKSLEQY
>TRBJ2-7|TRBV29-1|many|TRBD1
SVDSGTGVDEQY
>TRBJ1-5|TRBV20-1|NA|NA
SASRQGTQPQH
>TRBJ1-6|TRBV14|NA|NA
ASSQGWGRNPNSPLH
>TRBJ1-6|TRBV6-1|NA|NA
ASSYSSGTGYSPLH
>TRBJ1-1|TRBV6-6|few|NA
ASSYLQLENTEAF
>TRBJ2-6|TRBV15|NA|NA
ATSRRAGPGANVLT
>TRBJ1-2|TRBV29-1|NA|TRBD1
SVGQGEFGGYT
>TRBJ2-7|TRBV2|NA|NA
ASSLYNRAPYEQY
>TRBJ1-3|TRBV29-1|NA|NA
SVVTGVDGYTIY